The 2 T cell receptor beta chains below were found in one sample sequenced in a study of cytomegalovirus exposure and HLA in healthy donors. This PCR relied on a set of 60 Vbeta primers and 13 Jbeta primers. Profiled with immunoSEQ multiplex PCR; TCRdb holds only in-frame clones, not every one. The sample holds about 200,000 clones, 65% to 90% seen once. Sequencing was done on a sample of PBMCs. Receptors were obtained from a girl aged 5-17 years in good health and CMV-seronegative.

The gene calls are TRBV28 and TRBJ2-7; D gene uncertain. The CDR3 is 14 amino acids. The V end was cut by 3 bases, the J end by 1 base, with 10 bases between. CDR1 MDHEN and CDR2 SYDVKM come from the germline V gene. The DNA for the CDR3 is TGTGCCAGCAGTTTCGAGTTGAGTTCCTACGAGCAGTACTTC. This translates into CASSFELSSYEQYF.

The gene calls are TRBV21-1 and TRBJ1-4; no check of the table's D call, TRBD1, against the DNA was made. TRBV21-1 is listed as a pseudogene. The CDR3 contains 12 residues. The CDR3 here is CASSATLPTWFF. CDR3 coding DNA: TGTGCCAGCAGCGCAACGCTTCCGACATGGTTTTTT.